This T cell receptor beta chain was documented in a study of neurological immune-mediated disorders. By 5'RACE with 10-nucleotide random UMIs, the cDNA was made. TCRdb recomputed calls from the 5' RACE reads with MiXCR, one row per CDR3 protein. Among around 13,000 distinct CDR3 sequences listed, approximately 7.6% were seen once. CDR1 is SGHTA, CDR2 FQGNSA, per germline. The CDR3 is 18 amino acids. The V and J ends lost 5 bases and 5 bases, in that order; junction bases with no gene match: 18. Volunteers from a blood bank in Maryland, USA, constituted the healthy controls. This clonotype showed up many times.

The sequencing input was CD8+ T cells from blood. The chain uses TRBV7-2 and TRBJ2-4; 7 nucleotides agree with TRBD2. The sequence derives from a middle-aged woman in good health. The CDR3 coding sequence is TGTGCCAGCAGCCCTCTACTAGCGATCCAGATCAATCAAAACATTCAGTACTTC. Translating it yields CASSPLLAIQINQNIQYF. The full variable domain, rest sourced from reference TRBV7-2 and TRBJ2-4, is GAGVSQSPSNKVTEKGKDVELRCDPISGHTALYWYRQSLGQGLEFLIYFQGNSAPDKSGLPSDRFSAERTGGSVSTLTIQRTQQEDSAVYLCASSPLLAIQINQNIQYFGAGTRLSVL.